Detailed here is one T cell receptor (beta chain). The germline gene is not matched at one end of the junction; a read error may be the cause. This record belongs to a study of tumor-infiltrating lymphocytes in primary liver carcinoma. It was unsorted whole blood that yielded blood RNA, and germline DNA was also extracted. Priming with a constant-region primer yielded TCR beta cDNA from 500 ng total RNA. Three nested multiplex PCR rounds, a slightly modified ARM-PCR, produced the libraries for TCR beta. Each of the first two PCR rounds ran 9 to 11 cycles with TRBV1-TRBV30 forward and C-beta reverse primers. TCRdb passed the multiplex PCR reads through MiXCR, listing each CDR3 protein once. The table lists about 310,000 distinct CDR3 sequences, approximately 65% of them singletons. CDR3 size: 15 residues. Germline values: CDR1 SGHNT, CDR2 YYREEE (reference sequence).

This TCR derives from a man aged 35 to 55 with primary liver carcinoma and hepatitis B virus infection. The chain carries TRBV5-4 and TRBJ2-7; TRBD2 matches 12 bases. Sequencing was carried out using peripheral blood. This CDR3 reads CACSPRTSGTYEQYF. CDR3 bases: TGTGCCTGCAGCCCCAGGACTAGCGGGACATACGAGCAGTACTTC.